This T cell receptor (beta chain) appears in the sequencing data of a study of blood T cells in healthy people across ages. Combining a sample-barcoded 5' primer with a J-beta primer mix, a second PCR ran for roughly 6 to 11 cycles. MiXCR was run by TCRdb on the 5' RACE reads, yielding one entry per CDR3 protein. The table lists hundreds of thousands of distinct CDR3 sequences, roughly three fifths of them singletons, with 20% to 30% in the top ten. V shed 0 bases, J shed 10 bases, and the junction held 12 bases outside the gene matches. From germline, CDR1 is MGHRA and CDR2 YSYEKL. The CDR3 is 17 amino acids.

V is TRBV4-1 and J is TRBJ1-6; 7 bases map to TRBD1. This clonotype originated in a man aged 35-49 years in good health. Sequenced input: blood. This CDR3 is CASSQDSTGPQGSPLHF. The CDR3 DNA is TGCGCCAGCAGCCAAGACTCGACAGGGCCTCAGGGCTCACCCCTCCACTTT.